Below, 32 T cell receptor beta chains from the same sample are listed, as sequenced in a study of blood T cell repertoires in COVID-19. The data were produced by immunoSEQ multiplex PCR, yet TCRdb's version contains in-frame clones alone and is incomplete. The sample records some 270,000 clones, roughly 89% being singletons. Sequenced input: peripheral blood. These receptor sequences come from a woman between 55 and 75 years old with COVID-19, enrolled during active disease.

The rearrangement uses TRBV7-8 and TRBJ1-6, with D hard to call. Looked up from germline, CDR1 is SGHVS and CDR2 is FQNEAQ. The germline V and J ends were trimmed by 5 bases and 8 bases, with 13 bases remaining between them. There are 14 residues in the CDR3. As DNA, the CDR3 is TGTGCCAGCAGCAAGCGCGCCGGGGATTCACCCCTCCACTTT. Translated: CASSKRAGDSPLHF.

V gene TRBV30 combines with J gene TRBJ1-1; D call uncertain. Germline values: CDR1 GTSNPN, CDR2 SVGIG (reference sequence). Deletions cut 8 bases from V and 4 bases from J, with 26 bases between. The CDR3 extends over 16 amino acids. In DNA form, the CDR3 reads TGTGCCGCCAAGAGGGTGAGGGCCGCTTGGATCACTGAAGCTTTCTTT. This gives the protein CAAKRVRAAWITEAFF.

On this clone: This CDR3 is also generated by other DNA sequences in the sample. V and J are TRBV19 and TRBJ1-5, with TRBD1 matching 9 bases. The V gene's germline CDR1 is LNHDA and CDR2 SQIVND (reference sequence). The J segment lost 2 bases and the V segment lost 4 bases, leaving 3 bases of the junction unmatched. The CDR3 totals 15 residues. The CDR3 here is CASSRTGVGNQPQHF. CDR3 bases: TGTGCCAGTAGTAGGACAGGGGTTGGCAATCAGCCCCAGCATTTT. Filled out from reference TRBV19 and TRBJ1-5, the complete variable domain reads DGGITQSPKYLFRKEGQNVTLSCEQNLNHDAMYWYRQDPGQGLRLIYYSQIVNDFQKGDIAEGYSVSREKKESFPLTVTSAQKNPTAFYLCASSRTGVGNQPQHFGDGTRLSIL.

This chain uses TRBV29-1 with TRBJ2-3; 8 bases are a match to TRBD2. The germline gives CDR1 SQVTM, CDR2 ANQGSEA. Trimming removed 5 bases from V and 3 bases from J; junction bases left unmatched: 10. CDR3 length: 15 residues. CDR3 amino acids: CSVYGGGFMTDTQYF. CDR3 coding DNA: TGCAGCGTTTACGGCGGGGGGTTCATGACAGATACGCAGTATTTT.

J is TRBJ1-1 and V is TRBV5-1, with 8 bases identical to TRBD1. Germline assignment: CDR1 SGHRS and CDR2 YFSETQ. V shed 4 bases, J shed 4 bases, and the junction held 6 bases outside the gene matches. This CDR3 spans 14 amino acids. The DNA for the CDR3 is TGCGCCAGCAGCATGCAGGGGGCTGGCACTGAAGCTTTCTTT. Translation: CASSMQGAGTEAFF.

V gene TRBV3-1 (or the pseudogene TRBV3-2) combines with J gene TRBJ1-6; no definite D call. V lost 4 bases, J lost 6 bases, and 10 bases lay in between. Germline V CDR1 and CDR2: LGHDT, YNNKEL (reference sequence). This CDR3 is built from 14 residues. In DNA, the CDR3 is TGTGCCAGCAGCCCCTCAAGGAGTAATTCACCCCTCCACTTT. It is translated as CASSPSRSNSPLHF.

The chain uses TRBV29-1 and TRBJ2-2, with D unclear. Germline CDR1 SQVTM, CDR2 ANQGSEA. CDR3 length: 11 amino acids. The germline V and J ends were trimmed by 3 bases and 8 bases, with 7 bases remaining between them. DNA for the CDR3: TGCAGCGTTGATAACATGGGGGAGCTGTTTTTT. Translated, it gives CSVDNMGELFF.

The chain carries TRBV18 and TRBJ1-3, with TRBD1 matching over 7 bases. CDR1 KGHSH and CDR2 LQKENI come from the germline V gene. This CDR3 has 15 residues. V dropped 5 bases and J dropped 3; count of bases not matched to a gene: 7. In DNA, the CDR3 is TGTGCCAGCTCATCTGACAGGGAAGGTGGAAACACCATATATTTT. This translates into CASSSDREGGNTIYF.

The J gene is TRBJ2-2, the V gene TRBV6-2 or TRBV6-3; TRBD2 aligns across 9 bases. Germline CDR1 MNHEY, CDR2 SVGEGT. The CDR3 is 17 residues long. The V and J ends lost 2 bases and 1 base, in that order; junction bases with no gene match: 5. The CDR3 DNA follows: TGTGCCAGCAGTTACGTAGTAGCGGGAGTGAACACCGGGGAGCTGTTTTTT. Translated, it gives CASSYVVAGVNTGELFF.

V gene TRBV15 combines with J gene TRBJ2-5, with D unresolved. The CDR3 contains 13 residues. Between the trimmed V and J ends, which lost 3 bases and 7 bases, there was a span of 12 bases. Germline V gene data show CDR1 as LNHNV and CDR2 as YYDKDF (reference sequence). The CDR3 nucleotides read TGTGCCACCAGCAGTCCCACACGGAGGACCCAGTACTTC. Translation gives CATSSPTRRTQYF.

The chain uses TRBV11-2 and TRBJ1-1; possible D gene TRBD1, 6 bases. Germline CDR1 SGHAT, CDR2 FQNNGV. The length of the CDR3 is 14 residues. V lost 5 bases and J 7 bases, leaving 17 bases between the germline ends. The CDR3 sequence: CASSMTGLNGEAFF. The CDR3 DNA follows: TGTGCCAGCAGCATGACAGGTCTTAATGGTGAAGCTTTCTTT.

The chain has TRBV19 and TRBJ2-1; 7 bases match TRBD2. The CDR3 is 15 residues long. V dropped 10 bases and J dropped 0; count of bases not matched to a gene: 9. Germline CDR1 is LNHDA and CDR2 is SQIVND (reference sequence). The CDR3 bases are TGTGCCACCTTACTAGCGACCAGCTCCTACAATGAGCAGTTCTTC. Translation gives CATLLATSSYNEQFF.

This chain joins TRBV29-1 and TRBJ1-1; D is unclear. CDR3 size: 13 residues. V was clipped by 8 bases and J by 1 base, with 14 bases between them. Germline CDR1 and CDR2: SQVTM and ANQGSEA. This CDR3 reads CSSRGGPNTEAFF. In nucleotides, the CDR3 is TGCAGCTCGCGTGGAGGACCGAACACTGAAGCTTTCTTT. Supplemented by reference TRBV29-1 and TRBJ1-1, the full variable domain reads SAVISQKPSRDICQRGTSLTIQCQVDSQVTMMFWYRQQPGQSLTLIATANQGSEATYESGFVIDKFPISRPNLTFSTLTVSNMSPEDSSIYLCSSRGGPNTEAFFGQGTRLTVV.

The gene calls are TRBV7-8 and TRBJ1-2; D uncertain. Germline assignment: CDR1 SGHVS and CDR2 FQNEAQ. Trimming pared 2 bases from V and 7 bases from J, leaving 11 bases between. CDR3 length: 13 amino acids. The CDR3 loop reads CASSLSGPAGYTF. The CDR3 DNA follows: TGTGCCAGCAGCTTAAGCGGGCCGGCTGGCTACACCTTC.

The CDR3 is CASSLGSGETQYF. CDR3 DNA sequence: TGTGCCAGCAGCTTAGGTTCCGGAGAGACCCAGTACTTC. The chain has TRBV7-2 and TRBJ2-5, with D unclear. The CDR3 covers 13 residues. Germline assignment: CDR1 SGHTA and CDR2 FQGNSA. The ends were cut back, 1 base at V and 4 bases at J, with 7 bases in the middle.

The chain couples TRBV7-2 to TRBJ1-1, with D possibly TRBD1 on 6 matching bases. The CDR3 is 14 amino acids. Per germline, CDR1 SGHTA and CDR2 FQGNSA. Between the trimmed V and J ends, which lost 6 bases and 2 bases, there was a span of 13 bases. The DNA of the CDR3 is TGTGCCAGCAGGCTGGGGGGGGCAAACACTGAAGCTTTCTTT. Translation gives CASRLGGANTEAFF.

This clone was seen once. The genes are TRBV7-3 and TRBJ2-2; D is unclear. Trimming removed 4 bases at V and 0 bases at J, with 3 bases between. The germline V gene encodes CDR1 SGHTA and CDR2 FQGTGA. The CDR3 has 13 residues. CDR3 bases: TGTGCCAGCAGCTCCTCGAACACCGGGGAGCTGTTTTTT. This translates into CASSSSNTGELFF. Full variable domain (remainder filled in from reference TRBV7-3 and TRBJ2-2): GAGVSQTPSNKVTEKGKYVELRCDPISGHTALYWYRQSLGQGPEFLIYFQGTGAADDSGLPNDRFFAVRPEGSVSTLKIQRTERGDSAVYLCASSSSNTGELFFGEGSRLTVL.

This chain uses TRBV7-2 with TRBJ2-4; 7 nucleotides match TRBD1. The ends lost 5 bases at V and 8 bases at J; junction bases unmatched: 6. This CDR3 comprises 13 residues. Germline CDR1 is SGHTA and CDR2 is FQGNSA. CDR3 residues: CASSPTGDYIQYF. The CDR3 DNA is TGTGCCAGCAGCCCCACAGGGGATTACATTCAGTACTTC.

The chain is built from TRBV18 and TRBJ2-3; 8 bases line up with TRBD2. This CDR3 contains 13 residues. CDR1 KGHSH and CDR2 LQKENI come from the germline V gene. J lost 5 bases, V lost 6 bases, and 4 bases had no gene match. The CDR3: CASSSGERDTQYF. Written as DNA, the CDR3 is TGTGCCAGCTCTAGCGGGGAGAGAGATACGCAGTATTTT.

The genes are TRBV19 and TRBJ1-1; maybe TRBD1 (6 bases). Trimming left V 6 bases short and J 0 bases short, with 20 bases between. CDR1 and CDR2 (germline): LNHDA, SQIVND (reference sequence). The CDR3 has 17 amino acids. The CDR3 DNA is TGTGCCAGTAGCCGCGAAATGACAGGAAATCTGAACACTGAAGCTTTCTTT. Its protein product is CASSREMTGNLNTEAFF.

V gene TRBV6-1 combines with J gene TRBJ1-5; no clear D. CDR1 MNHNS and CDR2 SASEGT come from the germline V gene. Between the trimmed V and J ends, which lost 0 bases and 5 bases, there was a span of 11 bases. The CDR3 runs 15 residues. DNA for the CDR3: TGTGCCAGCAGTGAAGCGGGCAGCTATTATCAGCCCCAGCATTTT. Translating it yields CASSEAGSYYQPQHF.

The chain joins TRBV30 to TRBJ1-6; D is ambiguous. There are 19 residues in the CDR3. Germline assignment: CDR1 GTSNPN and CDR2 SVGIG (reference sequence). Deletions cut 0 bases from V and 2 bases from J, with 20 bases between. The CDR3 nucleotides read TGTGCCTGGAGTGTACGCCAGGTGGGCGAATTTACCTATAATTCACCCCTCCACTTT. It is translated as CAWSVRQVGEFTYNSPLHF.

The rearrangement links TRBV6-5 to TRBJ1-2; 7 bases map to TRBD1. The CDR3 totals 16 residues. CDR1 is MNHEY, CDR2 SVGAGI, per germline. V shed 0 bases, J shed 2 bases, and the junction held 6 bases outside the gene matches. The CDR3 sequence is CASSYSSGTANYGYTF. Written as DNA, the CDR3 is TGTGCCAGCAGTTACTCTTCCGGGACAGCCAACTATGGCTACACCTTC.

The chain joins TRBV6-5 to TRBJ1-1; 8 bases are a match to TRBD1. Germline lookup yields CDR1 MNHEY and CDR2 SVGAGI. The CDR3 spans 14 residues. V shed 5 bases and J 1 base; nucleotides not matched to a gene: 3. Written as DNA, the CDR3 is TGTGCCAGCAGTAGGGGACAGGCGAACACTGAAGCTTTCTTT. It is translated as CASSRGQANTEAFF.

The chain couples TRBV10-3 to TRBJ2-7; D is possibly TRBD1 (6 bases). The V end was cut by 9 bases, the J end by 5 bases, with 17 bases between. The CDR3 extends over 13 amino acids. From germline, CDR1 is ENHRY and CDR2 SYGVKD. CDR3 in amino acids: CAIQRGQWNEQYF. CDR3 nucleotide sequence: TGTGCCATTCAGAGGGGACAATGGAACGAGCAGTACTTC.

This clone has at least ten counts. This chain connects TRBV27 to TRBJ1-4; 7 bases agree with TRBD1. CDR1 is MNHEY, CDR2 SMNVEV, per germline (reference sequence). The CDR3 spans 15 residues. After removal of 4 bases from V and 5 bases from J, the junction contained 7 bases not matched to a gene. The CDR3 DNA reads TGTGCCAGCAGTTCCCTAAGGACAGGAAATGAAAAACTGTTTTTT. Translation gives CASSSLRTGNEKLFF.

The sample holds a few counts of this clone. The rearrangement uses TRBV19 and TRBJ1-5; 7 nucleotides align to TRBD1. Germline V gene lookup returns CDR1 LNHDA and CDR2 SQIVND (reference sequence). V shed 3 bases and J 3 bases; nucleotides not matched to a gene: 5. The CDR3 totals 15 residues. CDR3 DNA sequence: TGTGCCAGTAGTATCCGGACAGGATACAATCAGCCCCAGCATTTT. This gives the protein CASSIRTGYNQPQHF.

The CDR3 loop is CSVETARGPNIQYF. The CDR3 DNA reads as TGCAGCGTTGAAACGGCCAGGGGGCCGAACATTCAGTACTTC. The V gene is TRBV29-1, the J gene TRBJ2-4; 8 nucleotides align to TRBD1. V shed 2 bases and J 7 bases; nucleotides not matched to a gene: 7. The germline gives CDR1 SQVTM, CDR2 ANQGSEA. The CDR3 totals 14 residues.

The chain links TRBV11-2 to TRBJ1-6; 7 nucleotides line up with TRBD1. With V trimmed by 5 bases and J by 10 bases, 11 bases remained unmatched. Germline CDR1 and CDR2: SGHAT and FQNNGV. CDR3 length equals 15 residues. The CDR3 protein is CASSPRQGLWSPLHF. For the CDR3, the DNA is TGTGCCAGCAGCCCGAGACAGGGACTGTGGTCACCCCTCCACTTT.

In its sample, this clone was seen once. This chain connects TRBV10-3 to TRBJ1-1; a possible D gene is TRBD1 (5 bases). Trimming cost V 2 bases and J 3 bases, with 10 bases left between them. The CDR3 sequence is 14 residues long. CDR1 is ENHRY and CDR2 is SYGVKD in the germline V gene. The CDR3 DNA follows: TGTGCCATCAGTGAGGCGGGACGGGACACTGAAGCTTTCTTT. Its protein product is CAISEAGRDTEAFF.

The chain uses TRBV5-4 and TRBJ1-1; D is ambiguous. This CDR3 contains 13 residues. Germline V gene data show CDR1 as SGHNT and CDR2 as YYREEE (reference sequence). V was clipped by 3 bases and J by 1 base, with 7 bases between them. CDR3 region: CASSSQWNTEAFF. The CDR3 DNA reads TGTGCCAGCAGCTCTCAGTGGAACACTGAAGCTTTCTTT.

The chain joins TRBV5-4 to TRBJ1-4; the D gene is possibly TRBD1 (6 bases). Between the trimmed V and J ends, which lost 4 bases and 4 bases, there was a span of 8 bases. The CDR3 covers 13 residues. From germline, CDR1 is SGHNT and CDR2 YYREEE (reference sequence). CDR3: CASSEQGNEKLFF. The DNA for the CDR3 is TGTGCCAGCAGCGAACAGGGTAATGAAAAACTGTTTTTT.